The clone carrying this T cell receptor beta chain appeared a few times. The entry originates in a study of blood T cell repertoires in COVID-19. Study details: T cells, B-cell-depleted T cells, or PBMCs supplied cDNA or gDNA.

Using immunoSEQ multiplex PCR, the repertoire was profiled, and TCRdb retains in-frame clones only, with some absent. This sample has around 60,000 clones, with more than 70% found just once. V lost 6 bases to trimming and J lost 4 bases; unmatched junction nucleotides: 10. The CDR3 loop spans 15 amino acids. Germline values: CDR1 SNHLY, CDR2 FYNNEI. This TCR was recovered from a man aged 60 to 75 with COVID-19, enrolled during active disease. Sequencing input: peripheral blood. The chain employs TRBV2 and TRBJ2-3; 7 bases are shared with TRBD2. The CDR3 DNA follows: TGTGCCAGCAGCCCGAGCGGGAACGCGGCAGATACGCAGTATTTT. Translated: CASSPSGNAADTQYF.